This paragraph reports one T cell receptor (beta chain). Its antigen is currently unknown. The entry originates in a study of graft-versus-host responses after intestinal transplantation. Study information: Every recipient underwent anti-thymocyte globulin induction, then tacrolimus and steroids for two to four years. Overall study findings and caveats: Some GvH clones were seen earlier in gut or blood, suggesting intestinal origin. Subjects displaying graft-donor T cell macrochimerism possessed elevated graft-versus-host to host-versus-graft clonal ratios inside allografts.

Using immunoSEQ multiplex PCR, the repertoire was profiled, and TCRdb retains in-frame clones only, with some absent. The table records about 25,000 clones, approximately 82% of them present only once. The CDR3 extends over 14 amino acids. CDR1 and CDR2 (germline): SGHNT, YENEEA. The V gene is TRBV11-3, the J gene TRBJ2-5; tentatively, D is TRBD1 (6 bases). The tail of the sequence fits TRBJ2-7 better, so the J call may be wrong. Sequences were derived from unstimulated CD8+ T cells sorted from spleen or lymph node cells, sampled before transplant. This TCR came from a human donor who was the organ donor for an intestinal transplant. The CDR3 reads CASSLGGGPYEQYF. As DNA, the CDR3 is TGTGCCAGCAGCTTAGGAGGGGGACCCTACGAGCAGTACTTC.